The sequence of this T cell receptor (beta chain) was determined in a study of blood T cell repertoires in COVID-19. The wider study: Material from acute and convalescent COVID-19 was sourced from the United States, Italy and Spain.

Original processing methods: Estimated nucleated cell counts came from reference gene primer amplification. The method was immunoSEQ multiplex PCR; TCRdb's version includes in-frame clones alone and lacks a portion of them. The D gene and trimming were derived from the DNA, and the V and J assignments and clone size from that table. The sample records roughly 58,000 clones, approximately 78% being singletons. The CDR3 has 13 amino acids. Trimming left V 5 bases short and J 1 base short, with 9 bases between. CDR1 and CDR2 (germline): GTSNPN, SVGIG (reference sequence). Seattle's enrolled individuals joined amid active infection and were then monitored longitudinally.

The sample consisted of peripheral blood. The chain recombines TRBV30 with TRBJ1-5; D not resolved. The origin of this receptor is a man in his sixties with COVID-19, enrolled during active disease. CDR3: CAWAADSNQPQHF. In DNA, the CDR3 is TGTGCCTGGGCAGCGGACAGCAATCAGCCCCAGCATTTT.